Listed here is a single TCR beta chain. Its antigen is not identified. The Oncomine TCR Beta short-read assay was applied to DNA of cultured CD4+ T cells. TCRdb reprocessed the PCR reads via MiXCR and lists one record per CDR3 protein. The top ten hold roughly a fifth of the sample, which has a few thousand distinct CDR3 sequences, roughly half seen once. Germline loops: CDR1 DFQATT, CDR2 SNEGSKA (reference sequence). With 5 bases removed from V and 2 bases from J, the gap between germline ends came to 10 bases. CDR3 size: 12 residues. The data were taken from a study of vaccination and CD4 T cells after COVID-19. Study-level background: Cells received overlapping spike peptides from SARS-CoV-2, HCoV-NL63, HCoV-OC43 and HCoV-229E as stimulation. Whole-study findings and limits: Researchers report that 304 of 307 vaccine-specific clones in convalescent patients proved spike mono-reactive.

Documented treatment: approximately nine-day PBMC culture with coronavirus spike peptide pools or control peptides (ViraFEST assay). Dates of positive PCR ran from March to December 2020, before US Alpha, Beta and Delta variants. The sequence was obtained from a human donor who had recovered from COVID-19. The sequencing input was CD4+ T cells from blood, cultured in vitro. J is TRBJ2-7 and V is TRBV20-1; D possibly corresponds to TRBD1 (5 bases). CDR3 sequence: CSAGAGPYEQYF. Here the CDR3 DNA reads TGCAGTGCTGGGGCTGGGCCCTACGAGCAGTACTTC.